This T cell receptor (beta chain) stems from a study of cytomegalovirus exposure and HLA in healthy donors. As for this clone: The antigen is not known.

Primers: 60 Vbeta forward and 13 Jbeta reverse. Only in-frame clones appear in the TCRdb table, and some are missing; sequencing was by immunoSEQ multiplex PCR. This table holds roughly 130,000 clones, about 80% found once. The CDR3 runs to 15 residues. Trimming took 3 bases from V and 1 from J; bases not matched to a gene: 6. Germline lookup yields CDR1 KGHSH and CDR2 LQKENI. Study-wide findings and caveats: Reportedly, diagnosis of cytomegalovirus status by the classifier showed high specificity and sensitivity. A few CMV-associated chains were confirmed in vitro to be specific for CMV antigens.

The sequenced material came from PBMCs. The origin of this receptor is a human donor in good health. The chain couples TRBV18 to TRBJ2-7, with 7 bases identical to TRBD2. This chain's CDR3 is CASSPTGGESYEQYF. Written as DNA, the CDR3 is TGTGCCAGCTCACCGACTGGGGGGGAGTCCTACGAGCAGTACTTC.